The rows below give T cell receptor beta chains drawn from one sample of a study of cytomegalovirus exposure and HLA in healthy donors. Measured with immunoSEQ multiplex PCR; TCRdb has only the in-frame clones, and not every one. This table has around 150,000 clones, roughly nine tenths appearing once. The sequenced sample consisted of PBMCs. These receptors were obtained from a man younger than 35 in good health and CMV-seropositive. The CDR3 runs from the conserved cysteine through the conserved F or W. The D gene is left open where the match is weak. Clone size appears in some rows only: once, few, many, or a class for an expanded clone.

>TRBV18|TRBJ1-1|NA|NA
CASSPGSSDKNTEAFF
TGTGCCAGCTCACCAGGATCATCCGACAAGAACACTGAAGCTTTCTTT
>TRBV5-1|TRBJ2-5|NA|NA
CASSFAATEETQYF
TGCGCCAGCAGCTTTGCGGCTACGGAAGAGACCCAGTACTTC
>TRBV7-9|TRBJ2-7|TRBD2|few
CASTQVAGAQIF
TGTGCCAGCACCCAGGTAGCGGGAGCCCAAATTTTC
>TRBV28|TRBJ2-7|TRBD2|NA
CASSLVGGPSYEQYF
TGTGCCAGCAGTTTAGTGGGAGGGCCTTCCTACGAGCAGTACTTC
>TRBV6-7|TRBJ2-7|TRBD1|NA
CASSYQGAATCTPYEQYF
TGTGCCAGCAGTTACCAGGGGGCGGCTACGTGTACCCCCTACGAGCAGTACTTC
>TRBV7-4|TRBJ1-5|NA|NA
CASSLRQPYSNQPQHF
TGTGCCAGCAGCTTAAGACAGCCCTATAGCAATCAGCCCCAGCATTTT
>TRBV7-9|TRBJ2-7|TRBD1|NA
CASSSRTGDYEQYF
TGTGCCAGCAGCTCAAGGACAGGGGATTACGAGCAGTACTTC
>TRBV30|TRBJ2-1|TRBD2|NA
CAWSQREDNEQFF
TGTGCCTGGAGCCAGCGGGAGGACAATGAGCAGTTCTTC
>TRBV7-3|TRBJ1-2|NA|NA
CASSAYYRVCYGYTF
TGTGCCAGCAGCGCCTACTACAGGGTTTGCTATGGCTACACCTTC
>TRBV19|TRBJ2-7|NA|NA
CASSIGTRRPYEQYF
TGTGCCAGTAGTATAGGGACACGCCGACCCTACGAGCAGTACTTC
>TRBV19|TRBJ1-2|NA|once
CASTDPGGGNYGYTF
TGTGCCAGTACGGACCCGGGCGGGGGTAACTATGGCTACACCTTC
>TRBV19|TRBJ2-3|NA|NA
CASTSGASSTDTQYF
NA
>TRBV6-5|TRBJ1-1|NA|NA
CASSYEGYTEAFF
TGTGCCAGCAGTTATGAGGGTTATACTGAAGCTTTCTTT
>TRBV5-8|TRBJ2-7|NA|NA
CASSPGDTRYF
TGTGCCAGCAGTCCCGGGGACACTCGGTACTTC
>TRBV30|TRBJ1-3|TRBD1|once
CAWSPPWTGGISGNTIYF
TGTGCCTGGAGCCCCCCCTGGACAGGGGGGATCTCTGGAAACACCATATATTTT
>TRBV30|TRBJ2-1|NA|NA
CAWSVPASAYNEQFF
TGTGCCTGGAGTGTACCGGCTAGCGCCTACAATGAGCAGTTCTTC
>TRBV19|TRBJ2-7|TRBD1|NA
CASSIGTGGSYEQYF
TGTGCCAGTAGTATCGGGACAGGGGGTTCCTACGAGCAGTACTTC
>TRBV28|TRBJ2-5|TRBD2|NA
CASSSVPGREGVGETQYF
TGTGCCAGCAGTTCCGTACCAGGGCGGGAGGGGGTAGGGGAGACCCAGTACTTC
>TRBV9|TRBJ2-1|TRBD1|NA
CASSVGQGFYNEQFF
TGTGCCAGCAGCGTAGGACAGGGTTTTTACAATGAGCAGTTCTTC
>TRBV27|TRBJ1-1|NA|NA
CASSLSAAGNTEAFF
TGTGCCAGCAGTTTATCGGCTGCGGGGAACACTGAAGCTTTCTTT
>TRBV6-1|TRBJ1-5|TRBD1|few
CASSMGQSSNQPQHF
TGTGCCAGCAGCATGGGACAGAGTAGCAATCAGCCCCAGCATTTT
>TRBV9|TRBJ2-3|NA|NA
CASSPDNTDTQYF
TGTGCCAGCAGCCCCGACAACACAGATACGCAGTATTTT
>TRBV29-1|TRBJ1-1|NA|NA
CSVEKTAGRTEAFF
TGCAGCGTTGAAAAGACGGCGGGAAGAACTGAAGCTTTCTTT
>TRBV10-1|TRBJ2-6|NA|NA
CASSGTNSGANVLTF
TGCGCCAGCAGTGGTACTAACTCTGGGGCCAACGTCCTGACTTTC
>TRBV4-1|TRBJ1-2|TRBD1|NA
CASSQGQGVRLYGYTF
TGCGCCAGCAGCCAAGGGCAGGGGGTGAGACTCTATGGCTACACCTTC
>TRBV2|TRBJ2-1|NA|NA
CASTATGTSYNEQFF
TGTGCCAGCACTGCCACCGGGACTTCATACAATGAGCAGTTCTTC
>TRBV7-9|TRBJ2-1|TRBD2|NA
CASSSLGLAGGTTYNEQFF
TGTGCCAGCAGCTCTTTGGGACTAGCGGGAGGTACAACGTACAATGAGCAGTTCTTC
>TRBV6-5|TRBJ2-1|NA|once
CASSYASSYNEQFF
TGTGCCAGCAGTTACGCCAGCTCCTACAATGAGCAGTTCTTC
>TRBV25-1|TRBJ2-3|TRBD1|NA
CASSDGRTGGDTQYF
TGTGCCAGCAGCGACGGTCGGACAGGGGGGGATACGCAGTATTTT
>TRBV6-5|TRBJ2-4|NA|NA
CASRSMRTYDYIQYF
TGTGCCAGCAGGTCAATGCGGACTTACGATTACATTCAGTACTTC
>TRBV2|TRBJ2-2|NA|NA
CASSEAEGNTGELFF
TGTGCCAGCAGTGAGGCAGAGGGGAACACCGGGGAGCTGTTTTTT
>TRBV6-4|TRBJ2-5|TRBD1|NA
CASRGGTGGEETQYF
TGTGCCAGCAGGGGGGGTACAGGGGGCGAAGAGACCCAGTACTTC
>TRBV27|TRBJ2-7|NA|NA
CASSLHGSLTYEQYF
TGTGCCAGCAGTTTACACGGGAGCCTAACCTACGAGCAGTACTTC
>TRBV4-1|TRBJ2-7|TRBD2|NA
CASSQGLAGLDEQYF
TGCGCCAGCAGCCAGGGACTAGCGGGACTCGACGAGCAGTACTTC
>TRBV30|TRBJ2-1|TRBD2|NA
CAWTKGRGTYNEQFF
TGTGCCTGGACCAAAGGGAGGGGCACCTACAATGAGCAGTTCTTC
>TRBV5-1|TRBJ1-1|NA|NA
CASSPQGNTEAFF
TGCGCCAGCAGTCCACAGGGGAACACTGAAGCTTTCTTT
>TRBV9|TRBJ2-6|TRBD1|NA
CASSEDRIVGANVLTF
TGTGCCAGCAGCGAGGACAGGATAGTCGGGGCCAACGTCCTGACTTTC
>TRBV19|TRBJ1-2|NA|NA
CASTTGTTSNYGYTF
TGTGCCAGTACGACCGGGACGACTAGTAACTATGGCTACACCTTC
>TRBV30|TRBJ1-2|TRBD1|NA
CAWETGTVMGGYTF
TGTGCCTGGGAAACCGGGACAGTTATGGGGGGCTACACCTTC
>TRBV6-1|TRBJ2-3|NA|NA
CASIDPIADTQYF
TGTGCCAGCATCGACCCCATAGCGGATACGCAGTATTTT
>TRBV5-4|TRBJ2-1|NA|NA
CASSLEGQRNNEQFF
TGTGCCAGCAGCTTGGAGGGCCAGCGGAACAATGAGCAGTTCTTC
>TRBV25-1|TRBJ2-7|TRBD1|NA
CASSNRDRLYEQYF
TGTGCCAGCAGTAACCGGGACAGACTCTACGAGCAGTACTTC
>TRBV19|TRBJ2-6|NA|NA
CASSGQPSGANVLTF
TGTGCCAGTAGCGGACAGCCCTCTGGGGCCAACGTCCTGACTTTC
>TRBV13|TRBJ2-7|NA|NA
CASSLLYEQYF
TGTGCCAGCAGCTTACTCTACGAGCAGTACTTC
>TRBV6-5|TRBJ1-2|NA|few
CASRHEGYGYTF
TGTGCCAGCAGGCACGAGGGCTATGGCTACACCTTC
>TRBV4-1|TRBJ2-1|TRBD2|NA
CASSPRTGTIAGGRGNEQFF
TGCGCCAGCAGCCCCCGCACAGGGACAATAGCGGGAGGAAGGGGGAATGAGCAGTTCTTC